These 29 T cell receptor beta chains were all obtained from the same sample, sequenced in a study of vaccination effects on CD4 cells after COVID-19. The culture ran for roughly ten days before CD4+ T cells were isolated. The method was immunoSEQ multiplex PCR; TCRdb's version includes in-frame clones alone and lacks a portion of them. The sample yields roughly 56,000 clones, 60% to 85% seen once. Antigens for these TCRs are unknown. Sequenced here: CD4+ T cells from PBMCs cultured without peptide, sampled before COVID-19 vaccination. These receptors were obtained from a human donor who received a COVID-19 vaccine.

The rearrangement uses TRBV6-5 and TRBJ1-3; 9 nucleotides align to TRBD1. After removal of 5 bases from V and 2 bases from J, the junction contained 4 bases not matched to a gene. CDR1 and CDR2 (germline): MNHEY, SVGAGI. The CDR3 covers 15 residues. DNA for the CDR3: TGTGCCAGCAGTCCAGGGACAGGGCCTGGAAACACCATATATTTT. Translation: CASSPGTGPGNTIYF.

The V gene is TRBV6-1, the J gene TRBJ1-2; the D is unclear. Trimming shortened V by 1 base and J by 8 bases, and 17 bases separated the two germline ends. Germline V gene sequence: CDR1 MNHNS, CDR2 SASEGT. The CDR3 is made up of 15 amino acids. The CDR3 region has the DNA TGTGCCAGCAGTGAAGTCCCAACAGTAGGTTACGGCTACACCTTC. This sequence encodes CASSEVPTVGYGYTF.

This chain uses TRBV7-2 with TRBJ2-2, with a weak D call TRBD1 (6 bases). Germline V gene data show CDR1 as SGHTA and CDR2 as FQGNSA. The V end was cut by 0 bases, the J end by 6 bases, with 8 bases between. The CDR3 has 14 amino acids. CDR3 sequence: CASSLATGSGELFF. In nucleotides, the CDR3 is TGTGCCAGCAGCTTAGCGACAGGTTCCGGGGAGCTGTTTTTT.

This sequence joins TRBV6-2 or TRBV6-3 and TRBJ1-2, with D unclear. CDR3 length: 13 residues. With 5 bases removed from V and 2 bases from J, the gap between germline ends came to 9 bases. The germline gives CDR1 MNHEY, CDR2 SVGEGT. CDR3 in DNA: TGTGCCAGCAGTCCCGGACGGAACTATGGCTACACCTTC. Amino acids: CASSPGRNYGYTF.

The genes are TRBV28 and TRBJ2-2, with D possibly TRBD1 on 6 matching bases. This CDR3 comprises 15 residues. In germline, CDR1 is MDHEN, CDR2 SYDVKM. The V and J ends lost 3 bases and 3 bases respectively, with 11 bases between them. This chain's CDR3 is CASSLRQGHTGELFF. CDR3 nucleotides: TGTGCCAGCAGTTTGAGGCAGGGGCACACCGGGGAGCTGTTTTTT.

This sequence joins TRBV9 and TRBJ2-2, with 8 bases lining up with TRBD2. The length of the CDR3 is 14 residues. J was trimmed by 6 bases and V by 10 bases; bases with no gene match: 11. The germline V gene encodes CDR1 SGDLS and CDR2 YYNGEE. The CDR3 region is CAGGAGATPGELFF. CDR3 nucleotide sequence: TGTGCCGGGGGAGCGGGGGCCACACCCGGGGAGCTGTTTTTT.

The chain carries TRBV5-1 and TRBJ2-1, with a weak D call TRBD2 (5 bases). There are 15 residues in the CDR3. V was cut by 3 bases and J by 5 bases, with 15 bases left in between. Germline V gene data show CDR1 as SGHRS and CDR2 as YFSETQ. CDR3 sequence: CASSSQAAPDNEQFF. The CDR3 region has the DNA TGCGCCAGCAGCTCCCAAGCGGCACCTGACAATGAGCAGTTCTTC.

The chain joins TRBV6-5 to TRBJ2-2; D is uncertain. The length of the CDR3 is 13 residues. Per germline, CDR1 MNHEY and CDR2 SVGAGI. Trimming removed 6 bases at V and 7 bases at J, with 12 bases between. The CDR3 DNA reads TGTGCCAGCAGGGGAAGAGGAGTCGGGGAGCTGTTTTTT. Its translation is CASRGRGVGELFF.

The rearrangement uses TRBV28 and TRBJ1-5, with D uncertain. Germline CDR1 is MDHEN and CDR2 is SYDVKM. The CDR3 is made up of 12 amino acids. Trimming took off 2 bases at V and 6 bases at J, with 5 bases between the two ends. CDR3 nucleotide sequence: TGTGCCAGCAGTTTACGTGTTCAGCCCCAGCATTTT. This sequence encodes CASSLRVQPQHF.

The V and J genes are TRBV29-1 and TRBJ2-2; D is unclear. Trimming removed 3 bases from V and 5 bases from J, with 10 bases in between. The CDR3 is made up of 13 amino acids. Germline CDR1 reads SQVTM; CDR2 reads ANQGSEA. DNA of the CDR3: TGCAGCGTTGACGCCAGGTCGACCGGGGAGCTGTTTTTT. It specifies CSVDARSTGELFF.

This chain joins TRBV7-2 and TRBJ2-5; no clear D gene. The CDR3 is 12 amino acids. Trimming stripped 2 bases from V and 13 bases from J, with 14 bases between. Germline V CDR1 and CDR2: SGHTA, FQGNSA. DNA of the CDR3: TGTGCCAGCAGCTTACCCCACCTCCCACGGTACTTC. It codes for CASSLPHLPRYF.

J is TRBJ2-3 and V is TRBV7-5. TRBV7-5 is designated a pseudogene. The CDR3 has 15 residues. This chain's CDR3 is CARSLTSSSTDTQYF. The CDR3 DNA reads TGTGCCAGAAGCTTAACGTCCTCGAGCACAGATACGCAGTATTTT.

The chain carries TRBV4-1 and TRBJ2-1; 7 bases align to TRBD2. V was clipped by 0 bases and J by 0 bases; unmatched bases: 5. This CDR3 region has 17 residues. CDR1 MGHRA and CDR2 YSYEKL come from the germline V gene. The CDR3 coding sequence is TGCGCCAGCAGCCAAGATCCAGCTAGCGGCTCCTACAATGAGCAGTTCTTC. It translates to CASSQDPASGSYNEQFF.

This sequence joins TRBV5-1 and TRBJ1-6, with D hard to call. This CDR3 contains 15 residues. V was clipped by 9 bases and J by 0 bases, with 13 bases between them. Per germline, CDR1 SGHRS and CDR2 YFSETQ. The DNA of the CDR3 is TGCGCCACCAGTCTGGGAAGCTCCTATAATTCACCCCTCCACTTT. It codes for CATSLGSSYNSPLHF.

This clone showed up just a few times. Here the CDR3 reads CASSPAALKLFF. DNA for the CDR3: TGTGCCAGCAGCCCGGCCGCCCTAAAACTGTTTTTT. This chain links TRBV3-1 (or the pseudogene TRBV3-2) with TRBJ1-4; D is unresolved. V shed 4 bases and J shed 10 bases, with 10 bases lying between them. The CDR3 contains 12 residues. Per germline, CDR1 LGHDT and CDR2 YNNKEL (reference sequence).

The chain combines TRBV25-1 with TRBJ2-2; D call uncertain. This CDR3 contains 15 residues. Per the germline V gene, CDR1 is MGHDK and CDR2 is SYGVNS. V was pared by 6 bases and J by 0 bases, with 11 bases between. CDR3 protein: CASRGSLSNTGELFF. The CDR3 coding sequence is TGTGCCAGCAGGGGCAGCCTTTCGAACACCGGGGAGCTGTTTTTT.

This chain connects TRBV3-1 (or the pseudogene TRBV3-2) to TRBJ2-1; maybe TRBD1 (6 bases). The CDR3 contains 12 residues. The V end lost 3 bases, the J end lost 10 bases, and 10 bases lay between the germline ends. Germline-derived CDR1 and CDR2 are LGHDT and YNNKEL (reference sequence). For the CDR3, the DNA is TGTGCCAGCAGCCAGACAGGTACGGAGCAGTTCTTC. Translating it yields CASSQTGTEQFF.

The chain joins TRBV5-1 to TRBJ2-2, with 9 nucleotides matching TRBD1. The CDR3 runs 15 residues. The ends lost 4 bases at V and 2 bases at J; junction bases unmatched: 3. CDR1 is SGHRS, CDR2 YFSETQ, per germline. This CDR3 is CASSAGQGNTGELFF. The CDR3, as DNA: TGCGCCAGCAGCGCGGGACAGGGTAACACCGGGGAGCTGTTTTTT.

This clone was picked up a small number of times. CDR3: CASSRTGQRGGETQYF. CDR3 coding DNA: TGTGCCAGCAGCCGAACAGGACAAAGGGGAGGGGAGACCCAGTACTTC. The chain uses TRBV4-2 and TRBJ2-5, with 7 positions matching TRBD2. Germline V lookup: CDR1 LGHNA, CDR2 YNFKEQ. This CDR3 is 16 amino acids long. Trimming at V came to 4 bases and at J to 5 bases, leaving 13 bases not matched to a gene.

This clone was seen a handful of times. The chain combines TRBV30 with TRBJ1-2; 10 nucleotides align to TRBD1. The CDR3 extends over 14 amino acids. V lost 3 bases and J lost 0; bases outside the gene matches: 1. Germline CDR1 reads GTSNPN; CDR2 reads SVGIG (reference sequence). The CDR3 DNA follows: TGTGCCTGGAGAGGACAGGGGGCTAACTATGGCTACACCTTC. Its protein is CAWRGQGANYGYTF.

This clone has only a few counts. The CDR3 reads CASGRLGELFF. CDR3 DNA: TGTGCCAGCGGGCGGCTCGGGGAGCTGTTTTTT. This rearrangement joins TRBV3-1 (or the pseudogene TRBV3-2) to TRBJ2-2, with D hard to call. The CDR3 contains 11 residues. Germline CDR1 LGHDT, CDR2 YNNKEL (reference sequence). Trimming stripped 8 bases from V and 7 bases from J, with 8 bases between.

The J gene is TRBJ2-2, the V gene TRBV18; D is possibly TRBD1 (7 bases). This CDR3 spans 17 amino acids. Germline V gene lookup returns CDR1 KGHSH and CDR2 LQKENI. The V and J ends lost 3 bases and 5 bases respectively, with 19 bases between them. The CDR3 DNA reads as TGTGCCAGCTCACCCCAGGAGGGGGCGCGTGTTACCGGGGAGCTGTTTTTT. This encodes CASSPQEGARVTGELFF.

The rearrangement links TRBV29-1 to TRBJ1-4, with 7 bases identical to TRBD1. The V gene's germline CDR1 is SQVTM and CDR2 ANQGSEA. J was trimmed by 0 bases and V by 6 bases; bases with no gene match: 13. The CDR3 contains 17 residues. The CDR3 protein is CSVLEQGTLATNEKLFF. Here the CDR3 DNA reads TGCAGCGTCCTTGAACAGGGGACCTTGGCAACTAATGAAAAACTGTTTTTT.

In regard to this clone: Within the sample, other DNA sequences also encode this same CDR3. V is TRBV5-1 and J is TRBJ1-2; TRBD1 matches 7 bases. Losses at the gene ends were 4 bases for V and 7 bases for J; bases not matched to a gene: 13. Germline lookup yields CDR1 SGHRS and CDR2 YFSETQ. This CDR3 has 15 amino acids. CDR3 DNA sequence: TGCGCCAGCAGCCAAACCGACAGGGTATCCGGTGGCTACACCTTC. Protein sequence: CASSQTDRVSGGYTF.

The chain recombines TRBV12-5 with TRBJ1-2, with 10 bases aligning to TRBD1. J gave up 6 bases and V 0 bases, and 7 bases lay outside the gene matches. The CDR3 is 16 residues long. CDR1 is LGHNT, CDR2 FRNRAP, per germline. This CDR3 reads CASGLVLGQGTHGYTF. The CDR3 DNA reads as TGTGCTAGTGGTTTGGTACTGGGACAGGGGACCCATGGCTACACCTTC. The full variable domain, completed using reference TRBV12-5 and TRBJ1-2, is DARVTQTPRHKVTEMGQEVTMRCQPILGHNTVFWYRQTMMQGLELLAYFRNRAPLDDSGMPKDRFSAEMPDATLATLKIQPSEPRDSAVYFCASGLVLGQGTHGYTFGSGTRLTVV.

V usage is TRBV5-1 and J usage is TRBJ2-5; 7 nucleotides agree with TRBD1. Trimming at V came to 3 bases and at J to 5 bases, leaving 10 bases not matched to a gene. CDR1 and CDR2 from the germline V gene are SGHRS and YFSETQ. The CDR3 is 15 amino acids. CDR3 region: CASSSDRALGETQYF. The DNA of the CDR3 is TGCGCCAGCAGCTCTGACAGGGCCCTCGGGGAGACCCAGTACTTC. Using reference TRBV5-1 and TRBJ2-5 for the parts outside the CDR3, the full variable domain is KAGVTQTPRYLIKTRGQQVTLSCSPISGHRSVSWYQQTPGQGLQFLFEYFSETQRNKGNFPGRFSGRQFSNSRSEMNVSTLELGDSALYLCASSSDRALGETQYFGPGTRLLVL.

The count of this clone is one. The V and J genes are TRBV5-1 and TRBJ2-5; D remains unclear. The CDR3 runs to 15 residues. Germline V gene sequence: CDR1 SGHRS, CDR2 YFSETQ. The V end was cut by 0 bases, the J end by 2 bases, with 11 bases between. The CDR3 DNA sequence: TGCGCCAGCAGCTTGGACGTAGGGCAGCAAGAGACCCAGTACTTC. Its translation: CASSLDVGQQETQYF.

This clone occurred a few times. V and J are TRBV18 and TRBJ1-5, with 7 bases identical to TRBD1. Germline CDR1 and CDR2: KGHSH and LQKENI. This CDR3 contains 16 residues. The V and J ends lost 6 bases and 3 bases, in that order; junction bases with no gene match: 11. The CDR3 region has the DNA TGTGCCAGCTCCCAGACGGTTGACAGGGTCAATCAGCCCCAGCATTTT. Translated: CASSQTVDRVNQPQHF.

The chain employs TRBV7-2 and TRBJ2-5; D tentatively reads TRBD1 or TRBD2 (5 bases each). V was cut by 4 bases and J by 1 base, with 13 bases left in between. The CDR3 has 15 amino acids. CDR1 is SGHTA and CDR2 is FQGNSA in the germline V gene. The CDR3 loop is CASSSTGRIQETQYF. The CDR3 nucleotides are TGTGCCAGCAGCTCAACGGGACGGATCCAAGAGACCCAGTACTTC.